This TCR beta chain was captured by sequencing in a study of T cell responses to AZD1222 COVID-19 vaccine. Study-level points and caveats: Unmutated variant regions are reportedly the target of nearly half of TCRs that are spike-specific.

CDR3 length: 15 amino acids. V was pared by 5 bases and J by 0 bases, with 13 bases between. Germline loops: CDR1 SGHTA, CDR2 FQGNSA. Profiling relied on immunoSEQ multiplex PCR, and the TCRdb table lists in-frame clones only, not all of them. The data hold roughly 150,000 clones, with around 94% observed a single time. On this clone: What it binds is unknown.

This receptor was identified in an adult who received the AZD1222 COVID-19 vaccine. The specimen comprised peripheral blood, sampled 28 days after the second AZD1222 dose. This chain links TRBV7-2 with TRBJ2-5; D is undetermined. The CDR3 reads CASSPSSGYQETQYF. In DNA form, the CDR3 reads TGTGCCAGCAGCCCCAGTTCCGGGTACCAAGAGACCCAGTACTTC.